These T cell receptor beta chains were read from a single sample in a study of identical twins. TCRdb reprocessed the 5' RACE reads via MiXCR and lists one record per CDR3 protein. The table has under 400,000 distinct CDR3 sequences, approximately 10% seen once. The sequencing input was naive T cells sorted from blood. The receptor source for this set is a woman between 50 and 59 years old in good health. Both conserved end residues are part of each CDR3. D genes are given only for firm matches. Size values are once, few and many counts, or a class for expanded clones, and some rows have none.

abundance	v_gene	d_gene	j_gene	CDR3aa	CDR3nt
.	TRBV12-3/TRBV12-4	.	TRBJ1-1	CASSLGRRNTEAFF	TGTGCCAGCAGTTTGGGACGCCGGAACACTGAAGCTTTCTTT
.	TRBV5-5	.	TRBJ1-6	CASSPPGRNSPLHF	TGTGCCAGCAGCCCCCCCGGGAGGAATTCACCCCTCCACTTT
.	TRBV9	TRBD2	TRBJ2-3	CASSGPGAGGPQDTQYF	TGTGCCAGCAGCGGCCCAGGGGCGGGAGGGCCCCAAGATACGCAGTATTTT
few	TRBV7-9	TRBD1	TRBJ2-2	CASRLTGPGELFF	TGTGCCAGCAGGCTGACAGGGCCCGGGGAGCTGTTTTTT
many	TRBV5-1	.	TRBJ2-2	CASSLASGSLTGELFF	TGCGCCAGCAGCTTGGCTTCCGGGAGTCTCACCGGGGAGCTGTTTTTT
many	TRBV24-1	TRBD1	TRBJ2-1	CATSDFDRGGLGQFF	TGTGCCACCAGTGATTTCGACAGGGGGGGACTTGGGCAGTTCTTC
few	TRBV6-5	TRBD2	TRBJ2-1	CASSSTRTSGGYNEQFF	TGTGCCAGCAGCTCTACTAGGACTAGCGGGGGGTACAATGAGCAGTTCTTC
many	TRBV12-3/TRBV12-4	TRBD1	TRBJ1-2	CASSPDRAGYTF	TGTGCCAGCAGCCCAGACAGGGCGGGCTACACCTTC
many	TRBV24-1	.	TRBJ2-2	CATSDLHQGGADTGELFF	TGTGCCACCAGTGATTTGCATCAGGGCGGCGCGGACACCGGGGAGCTGTTTTTT
.	TRBV11-2	.	TRBJ1-2	CASIPRAARCYGYTF	TGTGCCAGCATCCCCCGTGCCGCCCGGTGCTATGGCTACACCTTC
.	TRBV30	.	TRBJ1-4	CAWDAAGEGEKLFF	TGTGCCTGGGATGCCGCAGGGGAAGGAGAAAAACTGTTTTTT
.	TRBV20-1	.	TRBJ2-2	CSARGRRSGGELFF	TGCAGTGCTCGCGGCAGGAGGTCCGGCGGGGAGCTGTTTTTT
.	TRBV6-2/TRBV6-3	.	TRBJ2-3	CASSYSTLSDTQYF	TGTGCCAGCAGTTACTCGACTCTCTCAGATACGCAGTATTTT
many	TRBV3-1	.	TRBJ2-2	CASSRTLNTGELFF	TGTGCCAGCTCAAGGACCCTAAACACCGGGGAGCTGTTTTTT
few	TRBV20-1	.	TRBJ2-5	CSARDLADPVETQYF	TGCAGTGCTAGAGACCTCGCCGACCCTGTGGAGACCCAGTACTTC
.	TRBV19	.	TRBJ1-4	CASSIGGTVNEKLFF	TGTGCCAGTAGTATCGGAGGGACGGTTAATGAAAAACTGTTTTTT
.	TRBV6-1	.	TRBJ1-1	CASTRVGNTEAFF	TGTGCCAGCACGCGGGTCGGGAACACTGAAGCTTTCTTT
many	TRBV3-1	TRBD2	TRBJ2-7	CASSQPTGTSGSGYEQYF	TGTGCCAGCAGCCAACCGACCGGGACTAGCGGGAGTGGATACGAGCAGTACTTC
few	TRBV29-1	TRBD2	TRBJ2-3	CSVRAGPDTQYF	TGCAGCGTTAGAGCGGGACCAGATACGCAGTATTTT
.	TRBV24-1	TRBD2	TRBJ2-3	CATSVAGVDTQYF	TGTGCCACCAGTGTAGCGGGAGTGGATACGCAGTATTTT
.	TRBV7-3	.	TRBJ2-2	CASSLDRTANTGELFF	TGTGCCAGCAGCTTAGACAGGACAGCGAACACCGGGGAGCTGTTTTTT
few	TRBV20-1	.	TRBJ2-4	CSARGQLAKNIQYF	TGCAGTGCTAGGGGGCAGCTAGCCAAAAACATTCAGTACTTC
.	TRBV2	TRBD2	TRBJ2-3	CASSPTSADTQYF	TGTGCCAGCAGTCCGACTAGCGCAGATACGCAGTATTTT
.	TRBV5-4	TRBD2	TRBJ2-7	CASSSQLAGGYEQYF	TGTGCCAGCAGCTCTCAACTAGCGGGAGGCTACGAGCAGTACTTC
many	TRBV20-1	.	TRBJ1-6	CSARAPRDYNSPLHF	TGCAGTGCTAGAGCACCCCGAGATTATAATTCACCCCTCCACTTT
.	TRBV12-3/TRBV12-4	.	TRBJ2-2	CASSGPSGELFF	TGTGCCAGCAGTGGGCCCTCCGGGGAGCTGTTTTTT
few	TRBV11-2	.	TRBJ2-1	CASSLEAYNEQFF	TGTGCCAGCAGCCTGGAGGCCTACAATGAGCAGTTCTTC